Listed below are T cell receptor beta chains from one sample, sequenced in a study of neurological immune-mediated disorders. TCRdb processed the 5' RACE reads anew with MiXCR; each CDR3 protein has one entry. The repertoire consists of some 65,000 distinct CDR3 sequences, with around 4% occurring once and the leading ten covering 2.6%. Material: PBMCs. The receptor set was obtained from a middle-aged man with multiple sclerosis. Each CDR3 is given with its conserved first and last residue. The D gene is left open where the match is weak. The size entry is marked missing in some rows and otherwise reads once, few, many or a size class.

D: -; size: -; V: TRBV5-1; J: TRBJ1-4; length: 15; CDR3: CASSTGVQLNEKLFF; DNA: TGCGCCAGCAGCACGGGGGTTCAGCTTAATGAAAAACTGTTTTTT
D: -; size: many; V: TRBV12-3/TRBV12-4; J: TRBJ2-6; length: 15; CDR3: CASSFRRSGANVLTF; DNA: TGTGCCAGCAGTTTTCGGCGCTCTGGGGCCAACGTCCTGACTTTC
D: TRBD1; size: many; V: TRBV12-3/TRBV12-4; J: TRBJ2-7; length: 14; CDR3: CASSLYRGRYEQYF; DNA: TGTGCCAGCAGCCTTTACAGGGGACGGTACGAGCAGTACTTC
D: -; size: many; V: TRBV6-6; J: TRBJ2-1; length: 15; CDR3: CASSWDPGSYNEQFF; DNA: TGTGCCAGCAGTTGGGACCCCGGCTCCTACAATGAGCAGTTCTTC
D: TRBD1; size: many; V: TRBV3-1; J: TRBJ2-4; length: 18; CDR3: CASSHRTGGTGRKNIQYF; DNA: TGTGCCAGCAGCCACCGGACAGGGGGGACGGGCCGAAAAAACATTCAGTACTTC
D: -; size: few; V: TRBV5-6; J: TRBJ1-2; length: 13; CDR3: CASSFSGSNGYTF; DNA: TGTGCCAGCAGCTTTTCAGGGTCCAATGGCTACACCTTC
D: -; size: many; V: TRBV28; J: TRBJ1-1; length: 14; CDR3: CASRKGGRNTEAFF; DNA: TGTGCCAGCAGGAAAGGGGGGAGGAACACTGAAGCTTTCTTT
D: TRBD2; size: many; V: TRBV12-3/TRBV12-4; J: TRBJ2-1; length: 17; CDR3: CASSGGPSGGGYNEQFF; DNA: TGTGCCAGCAGTGGGGGACCTAGCGGGGGCGGGTACAATGAGCAGTTCTTC
D: -; size: many; V: TRBV20-1; J: TRBJ1-3; length: 14; CDR3: CSAINDRAGNTIYF; DNA: TGCAGTGCTATTAACGACAGAGCCGGAAACACCATATATTTT
D: -; size: many; V: TRBV6-5; J: TRBJ1-1; length: 12; CDR3: CAIGGWNTEAFF; DNA: TGTGCCATCGGGGGTTGGAACACTGAAGCTTTCTTT
D: -; size: few; V: TRBV5-1; J: TRBJ2-5; length: 16; CDR3: CASSPPVSVGVETQYF; DNA: TGCGCCAGCAGCCCCCCGGTTTCCGTGGGGGTAGAGACCCAGTACTTC
D: -; size: few; V: TRBV4-1; J: TRBJ1-2; length: 15; CDR3: CASSQALGRNYGYTF; DNA: TGCGCCAGCAGCCAAGCCCTGGGGAGGAACTATGGCTACACCTTC
D: -; size: many; V: TRBV2; J: TRBJ2-1; length: 13; CDR3: CASTRQSYNEQFF; DNA: TGTGCCAGCACGCGACAGTCCTACAATGAGCAGTTCTTC
D: TRBD1; size: many; V: TRBV5-1; J: TRBJ2-2; length: 16; CDR3: CASSIRQGKDTGELFF; DNA: TGCGCCAGCAGCATACGACAGGGTAAAGACACCGGGGAGCTGTTTTTT
D: -; size: many; V: TRBV24-1; J: TRBJ1-1; length: 16; CDR3: CATSDPDWGVDTEAFF; DNA: TGTGCCACCAGTGACCCCGATTGGGGGGTTGACACTGAAGCTTTCTTT
D: TRBD1; size: many; V: TRBV28; J: TRBJ1-2; length: 15; CDR3: CASSPLDRGIYGYTF; DNA: TGTGCCAGCAGTCCATTAGACAGGGGGATCTATGGCTACACCTTC
D: TRBD1; size: many; V: TRBV9; J: TRBJ1-4; length: 15; CDR3: CASSVRGQGVEKLFF; DNA: TGTGCCAGCAGCGTGAGAGGACAGGGAGTAGAAAAACTGTTTTTT
D: -; size: -; V: TRBV7-7; J: TRBJ2-2; length: 16; CDR3: CASSPRGPANTGELFF; DNA: TGTGCCAGCAGCCCGCGGGGGCCAGCGAACACCGGGGAGCTGTTTTTT
D: TRBD1; size: -; V: TRBV5-1; J: TRBJ2-5; length: 15; CDR3: CASSLRGGWVETQYF; DNA: TGCGCCAGCAGCTTGAGAGGGGGCTGGGTGGAGACCCAGTACTTC
D: -; size: many; V: TRBV5-1; J: TRBJ1-5; length: 15; CDR3: CASSLGGAGHQPQHF; DNA: TGCGCCAGCAGCTTGGGTGGGGCGGGACATCAGCCCCAGCATTTT
D: -; size: many; V: TRBV9; J: TRBJ2-5; length: 13; CDR3: CASSVAVFETQYF; DNA: TGTGCCAGCAGCGTAGCGGTCTTTGAGACCCAGTACTTC
D: TRBD1; size: many; V: TRBV3-1; J: TRBJ1-2; length: 14; CDR3: CASSQVLGQAGYTF; DNA: TGTGCCAGCAGCCAAGTACTCGGACAGGCCGGCTACACCTTC
D: -; size: many; V: TRBV15; J: TRBJ1-5; length: 15; CDR3: CATSRAGTYAQPQHF; DNA: TGTGCCACCAGCAGAGCCGGGACTTACGCCCAGCCCCAGCATTTT
D: TRBD1; size: few; V: TRBV7-9; J: TRBJ2-3; length: 16; CDR3: CASSSRDRGTLDTQYF; DNA: TGTGCCAGCAGCTCCCGGGACAGGGGAACACTTGATACGCAGTATTTT
D: -; size: -; V: TRBV5-5; J: TRBJ2-2; length: 15; CDR3: CASSREDYLTGELFF; DNA: TGTGCCAGCAGCAGGGAGGACTATCTCACCGGGGAGCTGTTTTTT
D: -; size: many; V: TRBV12-3/TRBV12-4; J: TRBJ2-2; length: 14; CDR3: CASSFQGLIGELFF; DNA: TGTGCCAGCAGTTTTCAGGGGCTTATCGGGGAGCTGTTTTTT
D: TRBD2; size: many; V: TRBV5-1; J: TRBJ2-1; length: 17; CDR3: CASSLKSGGNSYNEQFF; DNA: TGCGCCAGCAGCTTGAAAAGCGGGGGGAACTCCTACAATGAGCAGTTCTTC
D: -; size: few; V: TRBV12-3/TRBV12-4; J: TRBJ1-5; length: 14; CDR3: CASSLTSLRQPQNF; DNA: TGTGCCAGCAGTTTAACGTCGTTGCGTCAGCCCCAGAATTTT
D: -; size: -; V: TRBV20-1; J: TRBJ1-2; length: 12; CDR3: CSAPGVNYGYTF; DNA: TGCAGTGCGCCGGGCGTGAACTATGGCTACACCTTC
D: TRBD2; size: -; V: TRBV6-2/TRBV6-3; J: TRBJ2-1; length: 16; CDR3: CASTDRRGGGYNEQFF; DNA: TGTGCCAGCACCGACAGGCGGGGGGGCGGGTACAATGAGCAGTTCTTC
D: -; size: many; V: TRBV7-2; J: TRBJ2-5; length: 13; CDR3: CASQGQIRETQYF; DNA: TGTGCCAGCCAGGGGCAGATCCGAGAGACCCAGTACTTC
D: -; size: many; V: TRBV5-1; J: TRBJ2-1; length: 17; CDR3: CASSLAGGRSSYNEQFF; DNA: TGCGCCAGCAGCTTGGCGGGGGGCAGATCCTCCTACAATGAGCAGTTCTTC
D: -; size: many; V: TRBV7-2; J: TRBJ1-2; length: 16; CDR3: CASSLGGWVANYGYTF; DNA: TGTGCCAGCAGCTTAGGAGGGTGGGTAGCTAACTATGGCTACACCTTC
D: -; size: many; V: TRBV20-1; J: TRBJ1-1; length: 13; CDR3: CSAEQGTDTEAFF; DNA: TGCAGTGCTGAACAGGGTACCGACACTGAAGCTTTCTTT
D: TRBD1; size: many; V: TRBV6-6; J: TRBJ1-1; length: 13; CDR3: CASSYDRGAEAFF; DNA: TGTGCCAGCAGTTACGACAGGGGAGCTGAAGCTTTCTTT